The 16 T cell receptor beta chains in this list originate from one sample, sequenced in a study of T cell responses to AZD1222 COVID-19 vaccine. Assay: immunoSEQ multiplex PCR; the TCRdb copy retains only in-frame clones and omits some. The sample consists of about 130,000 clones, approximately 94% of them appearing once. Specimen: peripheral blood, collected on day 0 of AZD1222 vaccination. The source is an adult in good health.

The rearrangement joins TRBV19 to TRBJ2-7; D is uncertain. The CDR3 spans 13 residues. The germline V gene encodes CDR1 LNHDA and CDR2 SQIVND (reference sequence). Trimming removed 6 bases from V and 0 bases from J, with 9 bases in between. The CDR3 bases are TGTGCCAGTAGGTACAGTTCCTCCTACGAGCAGTACTTC. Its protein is CASRYSSSYEQYF. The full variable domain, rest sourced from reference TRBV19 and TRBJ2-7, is DGGITQSPKYLFRKEGQNVTLSCEQNLNHDAMYWYRQDPGQGLRLIYYSQIVNDFQKGDIAEGYSVSREKKESFPLTVTSAQKNPTAFYLCASRYSSSYEQYFGPGTRLTVT.

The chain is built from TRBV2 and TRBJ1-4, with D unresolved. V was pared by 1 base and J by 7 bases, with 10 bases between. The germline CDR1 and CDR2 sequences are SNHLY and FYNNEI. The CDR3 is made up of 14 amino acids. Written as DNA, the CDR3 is TGTGCCAGCAGTGAAGAGGGCTCTGGTGAAAAACTGTTTTTT. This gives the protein CASSEEGSGEKLFF.

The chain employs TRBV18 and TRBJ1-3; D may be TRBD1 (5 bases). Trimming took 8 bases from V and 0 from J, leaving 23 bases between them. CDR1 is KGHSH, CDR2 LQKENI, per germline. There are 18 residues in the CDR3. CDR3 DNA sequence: TGTGCCAGCGCCGGCGCCTCGGAGAAGGGGAGCTCTGGAAACACCATATATTTT. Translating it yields CASAGASEKGSSGNTIYF.

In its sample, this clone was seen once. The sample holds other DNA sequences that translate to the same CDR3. The CDR3 DNA sequence: TGTGCCAGCAGTCTCGGGACCGGAAACACTGAAGCTTTCTTT. Encoded protein: CASSLGTGNTEAFF. The chain employs TRBV7-3 and TRBJ1-1, with D perhaps TRBD1 (5 bases). From germline, CDR1 is SGHTA and CDR2 FQGTGA. CDR3 size: 14 residues. V was pared by 6 bases and J by 2 bases, with 13 bases between.

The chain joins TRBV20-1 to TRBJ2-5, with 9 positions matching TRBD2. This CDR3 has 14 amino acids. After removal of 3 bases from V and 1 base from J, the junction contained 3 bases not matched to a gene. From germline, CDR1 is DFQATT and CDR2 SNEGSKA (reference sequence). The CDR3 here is CSASWRGGQETQYF. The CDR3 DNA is TGCAGTGCTAGTTGGCGGGGGGGCCAAGAGACCCAGTACTTC.

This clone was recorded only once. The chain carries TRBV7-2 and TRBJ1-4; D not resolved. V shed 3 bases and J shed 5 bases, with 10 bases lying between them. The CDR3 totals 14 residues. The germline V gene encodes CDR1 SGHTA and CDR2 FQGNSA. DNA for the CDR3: TGTGCCAGCAGCTTGTGGACCACAAATGAAAAACTGTTTTTT. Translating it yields CASSLWTTNEKLFF.

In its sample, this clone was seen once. The CDR3 coding sequence is TGTGCCAGCAGTGGCGGGGGGTGGCAGCCCCAGCATTTT. Protein sequence: CASSGGGWQPQHF. The rearrangement links TRBV2 to TRBJ1-5, with a weak D call TRBD1 (5 bases). Per the germline V gene, CDR1 is SNHLY and CDR2 is FYNNEI. The CDR3 has 13 amino acids. The V end was cut by 4 bases, the J end by 7 bases, with 11 bases between.

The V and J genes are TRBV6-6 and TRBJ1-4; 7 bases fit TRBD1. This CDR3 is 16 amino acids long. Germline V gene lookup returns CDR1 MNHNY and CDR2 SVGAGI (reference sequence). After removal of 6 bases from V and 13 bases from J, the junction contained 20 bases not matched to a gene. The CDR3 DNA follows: TGTGCCAGCAGCCTCAGACAGGGACCGGTGGATGAGAGACTGTTTTTT. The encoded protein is CASSLRQGPVDERLFF.

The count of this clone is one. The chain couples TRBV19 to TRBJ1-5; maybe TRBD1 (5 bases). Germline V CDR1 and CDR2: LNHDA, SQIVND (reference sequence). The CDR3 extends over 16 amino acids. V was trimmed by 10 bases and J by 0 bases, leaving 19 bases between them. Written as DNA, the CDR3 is TGTGCCACCTCCGACAGCAACTTCGATAGCAATCAGCCCCAGCATTTT. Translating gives CATSDSNFDSNQPQHF.

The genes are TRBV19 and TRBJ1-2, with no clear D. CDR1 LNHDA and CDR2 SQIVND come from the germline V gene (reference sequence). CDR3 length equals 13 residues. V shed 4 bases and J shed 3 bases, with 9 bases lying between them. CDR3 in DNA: TGTGCCAGTAGTAAGACCCGAGACTATGGCTACACCTTC. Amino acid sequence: CASSKTRDYGYTF. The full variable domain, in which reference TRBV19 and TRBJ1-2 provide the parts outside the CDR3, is DGGITQSPKYLFRKEGQNVTLSCEQNLNHDAMYWYRQDPGQGLRLIYYSQIVNDFQKGDIAEGYSVSREKKESFPLTVTSAQKNPTAFYLCASSKTRDYGYTFGSGTRLTVV.

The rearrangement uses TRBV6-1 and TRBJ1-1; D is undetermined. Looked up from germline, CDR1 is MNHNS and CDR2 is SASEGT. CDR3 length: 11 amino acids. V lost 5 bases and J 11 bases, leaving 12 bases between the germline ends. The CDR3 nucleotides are TGTGCCAGCAGTTATACCACAAGGGCTTTCTTT. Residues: CASSYTTRAFF.

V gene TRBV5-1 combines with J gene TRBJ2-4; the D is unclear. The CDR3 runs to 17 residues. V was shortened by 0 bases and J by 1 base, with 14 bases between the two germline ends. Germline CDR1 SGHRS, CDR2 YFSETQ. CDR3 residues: CASSLGSGDRAKNIQYF. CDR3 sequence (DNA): TGCGCCAGCAGCTTGGGATCAGGTGATAGGGCCAAAAACATTCAGTACTTC.

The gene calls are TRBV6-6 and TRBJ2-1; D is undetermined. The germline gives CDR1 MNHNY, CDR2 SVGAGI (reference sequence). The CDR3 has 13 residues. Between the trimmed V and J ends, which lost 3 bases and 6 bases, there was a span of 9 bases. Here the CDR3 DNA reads TGTGCCAGCAGTTATGATCGGCTCAATGAGCAGTTCTTC. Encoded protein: CASSYDRLNEQFF.

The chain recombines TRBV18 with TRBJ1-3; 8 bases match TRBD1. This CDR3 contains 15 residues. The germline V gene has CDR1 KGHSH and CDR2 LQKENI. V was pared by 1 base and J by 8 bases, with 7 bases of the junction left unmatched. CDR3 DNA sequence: TGTGCCAGCTCACCACTGTGGACAGGGTTGGACACCATATATTTT. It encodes CASSPLWTGLDTIYF. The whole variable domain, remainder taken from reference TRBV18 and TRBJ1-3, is NAGVMQNPRHLVRRRGQEARLRCSPMKGHSHVYWYRQLPEEGLKFMVYLQKENIIDESGMPKERFSAEFPKEGPSILRIQQVVRGDSAAYFCASSPLWTGLDTIYFGEGSWLTVV.

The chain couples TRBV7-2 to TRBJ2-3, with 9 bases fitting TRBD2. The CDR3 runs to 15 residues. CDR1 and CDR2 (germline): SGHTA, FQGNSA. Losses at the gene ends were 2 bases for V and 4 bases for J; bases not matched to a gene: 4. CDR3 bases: TGTGCCAGCAGCTTACACGGCGGGGGGGCAGATACGCAGTATTTT. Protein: CASSLHGGGADTQYF.

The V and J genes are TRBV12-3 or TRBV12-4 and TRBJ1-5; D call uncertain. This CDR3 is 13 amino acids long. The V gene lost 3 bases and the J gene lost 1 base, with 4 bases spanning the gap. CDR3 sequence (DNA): TGTGCCAGCAGTTTGGCCAGCAATCAGCCCCAGCATTTT. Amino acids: CASSLASNQPQHF.